A selection of T cell receptor beta chains follows, all from one sample in a study of radiation and T cells in renal cell carcinoma. Measured with immunoSEQ multiplex PCR; TCRdb has only the in-frame clones, and not every one. Of 100,000 to 150,000 clones listed, roughly four fifths are singletons. The sample was blood, taken from a patient whose treatment included radiotherapy and nephrectomy. These receptors were obtained from a man between 50 and 59 years old with renal cell carcinoma. Each CDR3 is given with its conserved first and last residue. A D gene is named only where the DNA matches it firmly. A clone size is listed for some rows: how often the clone was seen (once, few, many), or a class if it is expanded.

d_call | j_call | v_call | clone_size | cdr3_nt | cdr3_aa
- | TRBJ1-5 | TRBV19 | - | TGTGCCAGTAGTATGCAGGGGCGAGGACAGCCCCAGCATTTT | CASSMQGRGQPQHF
- | TRBJ1-4 | TRBV30 | - | TGTGCCTGGAGTGTAGGGGGGTTGGGTGAAAAACTGTTTTTT | CAWSVGGLGEKLFF
- | TRBJ1-2 | TRBV18 | - | TGTGCCAGCTCGCACAGGGACTTCTATGGCTACACCTTC | CASSHRDFYGYTF
- | TRBJ1-6 | TRBV6-5 | - | TGTGCCAGCAGTTCCCGGGATTATAATTCACCCCTCCACTTT | CASSSRDYNSPLHF
- | TRBJ2-1 | TRBV4-1 | - | TGCGCCAGCAGCCAAGGGGAAGCGGGTTCCTACAATGAGCAGTTCTTC | CASSQGEAGSYNEQFF
- | TRBJ1-6 | TRBV6-6 | - | TGTGCCACCCTCTTTGGGTTGGGAACCGAAGGGTCACCCCTCCACTTT | CATLFGLGTEGSPLHF
- | TRBJ1-6 | TRBV30 | few | TGTGCCTGGAGGGAGGGGACTAATAATTCACCCCTCCACTTT | CAWREGTNNSPLHF
- | TRBJ1-5 | TRBV4-2 | - | TGTGCCAGCAGCCCCGATTTCCAGGGTATTAATCAGCCCCAGCATTTT | CASSPDFQGINQPQHF
- | TRBJ2-3 | TRBV4-3 | - | TGCGCCAGCAGCCAAGATCTCCGGAGAAGCACAGATACGCAGTATTTT | CASSQDLRRSTDTQYF
- | TRBJ1-4 | TRBV4-3 | - | TGCGCCAGCAGCCAGGAGGGGGCTAATGAAAAACTGTTTTTT | CASSQEGANEKLFF
TRBD2 | TRBJ2-7 | TRBV2 | - | TGTGCCAGCGCCGACGGGGGGGGGTTTTCTTACGAGCAGTACTTC | CASADGGGFSYEQYF
TRBD2 | TRBJ2-7 | TRBV7-9 | - | TGTGCCAGCAGCTTTGCGAGCGGGGGTGAATCCTACGAGCAGTACTTC | CASSFASGGESYEQYF
TRBD1 | TRBJ2-7 | TRBV6-5 | - | TGTGCCAGCAGTCGGACAGGATCCTACGAGCAGTACTTC | CASSRTGSYEQYF
- | TRBJ2-7 | TRBV28 | - | TGTGCCAGCAGTGAGCCAGGGGGGCCCTACGAGCAGTACTTC | CASSEPGGPYEQYF
TRBD2 | TRBJ2-1 | TRBV2 | - | TGTGCCAGCACGAGCGGGAGGCTCTACAATGAGCAGTTCTTC | CASTSGRLYNEQFF
- | TRBJ1-2 | TRBV27 | once | TGTGCCAGCAGTTTATCGACGTCGGGTGGATATGGCTACACCTTC | CASSLSTSGGYGYTF
- | TRBJ1-1 | TRBV9 | - | TGTGCCAGCAGCGTGAGCGGGAAAACTGATAACCTGAACACTGAAGCTTTCTTT | CASSVSGKTDNLNTEAFF
- | TRBJ2-2 | TRBV10-3 | - | TGTGCCATCAGTGAGGGGGTAGACACCGGGGAGCTGTTTTTT | CAISEGVDTGELFF
- | TRBJ2-2 | TRBV12-2 | - | TGTGCAAGTCGCTTCAGGGAGAACACCGGGGAGCTGTTTTTT | CASRFRENTGELFF
- | TRBJ1-2 | TRBV29-1 | - | TGCAGCGTTGAATTATGGCAGGACTATGGCTACACCTTC | CSVELWQDYGYTF
- | TRBJ1-3 | TRBV25-1 | - | TGTGCCAGCAGTGACAGGGTTTCTGGAAACACCATATATTTT | CASSDRVSGNTIYF
- | TRBJ1-4 | TRBV5-1 | - | TGCGCCAGCAGCTTGGATGGGTATGGAGAAAAACTGTTTTTT | CASSLDGYGEKLFF
- | TRBJ2-7 | TRBV7-8 | - | TGTGCCAGCAGCTTGGACCTGCCGGGGGAGCAGTACTTC | CASSLDLPGEQYF
- | TRBJ2-6 | TRBV11-2 | - | TGTGCCAGCAGCCAAAGTTTGGCAGCCAACGTCCTGACTTTC | CASSQSLAANVLTF
TRBD2 | TRBJ2-1 | TRBV2 | - | TGTGCCAGCGATACAAAAGGACTAGCGGGGGGCCCCAGCTCCTACAATGAGCAGTTCTTC | CASDTKGLAGGPSSYNEQFF
TRBD1 | TRBJ1-5 | TRBV28 | - | TGTGCCAGCAGCTTACAGGGGATCTGGCAGCCCCAGCATTTT | CASSLQGIWQPQHF
- | TRBJ1-6 | TRBV6-5 | - | TGTGCCAGCGGCTGGGGGTTGGGTGTAGGTTCACCCCTCCACTTT | CASGWGLGVGSPLHF
- | TRBJ1-1 | TRBV15 | once | TGTGCCACCAGCAGAGATCCGAGGAACACTGAAGCTTTCTTT | CATSRDPRNTEAFF
TRBD2 | TRBJ2-1 | TRBV5-1 | - | TGCGCCAGCAGCTTAGGACTAGGGCTAGCCTACAATGAGCAGTTCTTC | CASSLGLGLAYNEQFF
- | TRBJ2-3 | TRBV9 | - | TGTGCCAGCAGCGTCCGGTCCTGGGAAGATACGCAGTATTTT | CASSVRSWEDTQYF
- | TRBJ1-2 | TRBV12-5 | - | TGTGCTAGTGGTTTGTGCGACCCAACAGGGTGCTATGGCTACACCTTC | CASGLCDPTGCYGYTF
- | TRBJ1-1 | TRBV25-1 | - | TGTGCCAGCAGTGAATCCCCCCTACAGGGATGGAACACTGAAGCTTTCTTT | CASSESPLQGWNTEAFF
- | TRBJ1-1 | TRBV2 | few | TGTGCCAGCAGTGCCGACGGGAACACTGAAGCTTTCTTT | CASSADGNTEAFF
TRBD2 | TRBJ2-1 | TRBV5-1 | once | TGCGCCAGCAGCACCGGGACTAGCGGTTACAATGAGCAGTTCTTC | CASSTGTSGYNEQFF
- | TRBJ2-5 | TRBV4-2 | - | TGTGCCAGCAGCCAAGACAGGAGCGGAGGAGGAGAGACCCAGTACTTC | CASSQDRSGGGETQYF
TRBD1 | TRBJ1-1 | TRBV19 | - | TGTGCCAGTAGTATCCGGACAGGGAACACTGAAGCTTTCTTT | CASSIRTGNTEAFF
TRBD1 | TRBJ2-7 | TRBV10-3 | - | TGTGCCACCTCCTTATTAAGACAGGGAGAACACGAGCAGTACTTC | CATSLLRQGEHEQYF
- | TRBJ1-4 | TRBV4-2 | - | TGTGCCAGCAGCCAAGAGGGCGGGTTCCCAACTAATGAAAAACTGTTTTTT | CASSQEGGFPTNEKLFF
TRBD2 | TRBJ2-3 | TRBV5-1 | - | TGCGCCAGCAGCTTGAGCTTAGGCGGGGGTCAGGGTGATACGCAGTATTTT | CASSLSLGGGQGDTQYF
TRBD1 | TRBJ1-2 | TRBV7-3 | - | TGTGCCAGCAGCTACGGACAGGGGTATGGCTACACCTTC | CASSYGQGYGYTF
TRBD1 | TRBJ2-7 | TRBV19 | - | TGTGCCAGTAGTAAAGGACAGGGGGCGTGGGAGCAGTACTTC | CASSKGQGAWEQYF